Each of the 18 T cell receptor beta chains below was sequenced from the same sample in a study of blood T cell repertoires in COVID-19 (TCRdb year 2020). The method was the immunoSEQ multiplex PCR assay. TCRdb provides this immuneACCESS table in a form limited to in-frame rearrangements. Some clones are lacking; in checked studies, under half of them reflect an unresolved V gene, and why the rest are absent is not known. This sample holds about 400,000 clones; approximately 89% were observed only once. 1.7% of the sample is in the top ten clones. The sample comprised PBMCs or T cells enriched from blood (not recorded which). The receptor set was obtained from a young woman who had recovered from COVID-19.

This clone was observed a few times. The genes are TRBV20-1 and TRBJ1-4; unclear D gene. Germline assignment: CDR1 DFQATT and CDR2 SNEGSKA (reference sequence). CDR3 length: 14 residues. V lost 3 bases to trimming and J lost 5 bases, with 13 bases between them. The CDR3 loop reads CSASHPGGNEKLFF. The CDR3 DNA sequence: TGCAGTGCTAGTCATCCGGGAGGGAATGAAAAACTGTTTTTT.

This chain connects TRBV7-2 to TRBJ1-2, with 7 bases fitting TRBD1. CDR3 length: 16 amino acids. V was pared by 8 bases and J by 5 bases, with 17 bases of the junction left unmatched. The germline gives CDR1 SGHTA, CDR2 FQGNSA. As DNA, the CDR3 is TGTGCCAGCTTCAGAGACAGGGTCATTCGGCCTTATGGCTACACCTTC. This sequence encodes CASFRDRVIRPYGYTF.

The chain has TRBV24-1 and TRBJ2-6; possible D gene TRBD1, 6 bases. The germline V gene has CDR1 KGHDR and CDR2 SFDVKD. Trimming left V 5 bases short and J 1 base short, with 8 bases between. There are 15 residues in the CDR3. CDR3 protein: CATSGTDSGANVLTF. CDR3 coding DNA: TGTGCCACCAGTGGGACAGATTCTGGGGCCAACGTCCTGACTTTC.

The chain combines TRBV10-3 with TRBJ1-2; 8 bases align to TRBD1. The V gene's germline CDR1 is ENHRY and CDR2 SYGVKD. The CDR3 is made up of 13 amino acids. With V trimmed by 5 bases and J by 7 bases, 6 bases remained unmatched. CDR3 DNA: TGTGCCATCAGTTCCCAGGGGGCGGCTGGCTACACCTTC. Protein: CAISSQGAAGYTF.

The chain combines TRBV18 with TRBJ1-5; 7 nucleotides match TRBD1. The CDR3 sequence is 17 residues long. In germline, CDR1 is KGHSH, CDR2 LQKENI. The V and J ends lost 0 bases and 2 bases, in that order; junction bases with no gene match: 7. CDR3 protein: CASSPPNPGQRNQPQHF. The CDR3 DNA reads as TGTGCCAGCTCACCACCTAATCCGGGACAGCGCAATCAGCCCCAGCATTTT.

This chain connects TRBV18 to TRBJ2-3, with D perhaps matching TRBD1 (6 bases). The CDR3 covers 18 residues. Trimming took 1 base from V and 3 from J, leaving 20 bases between them. Germline V gives CDR1 KGHSH, CDR2 LQKENI. The CDR3 DNA sequence: TGTGCCAGCTCACCACGATTTAGGACAGATAGACTGACAGATACGCAGTATTTT. This sequence encodes CASSPRFRTDRLTDTQYF.

The rearrangement joins TRBV3-1 (or the pseudogene TRBV3-2) to TRBJ1-6, with a tentative D call TRBD1 (6 bases). CDR3 length: 15 amino acids. V was trimmed by 0 bases and J by 3 bases, leaving 6 bases between them. Germline V CDR1 and CDR2: LGHDT, YNNKEL (reference sequence). The CDR3 nucleotides are TGTGCCAGCAGCCAAGACAGGGGCTATAATTCACCCCTCCACTTT. Protein sequence: CASSQDRGYNSPLHF.

This CDR3 reads CASSPSGWQGARRNTIYF. The CDR3, as DNA: TGTGCCAGCAGTCCCTCTGGTTGGCAGGGGGCTAGGAGGAACACCATATATTTT. The chain uses TRBV6-6 and TRBJ1-3; 8 bases fit TRBD1. The CDR3 loop spans 18 amino acids. Germline CDR1 and CDR2: MNHNY and SVGAGI (reference sequence). The V gene end was trimmed by 5 bases and the J gene end by 7 bases; junction bases not matched to a gene: 19.

V gene TRBV25-1 combines with J gene TRBJ2-5, with TRBD2 matching over 10 bases. V dropped 1 base and J dropped 5; count of bases not matched to a gene: 7. Looked up from germline, CDR1 is MGHDK and CDR2 is SYGVNS. This CDR3 comprises 16 residues. CDR3 bases: TGTGCCAGCAGTGAATTGGCTAGCGGGAGTGGTGAGACCCAGTACTTC. This gives the protein CASSELASGSGETQYF.

V usage is TRBV5-1 and J usage is TRBJ1-5, with TRBD1 as a possible D gene (6 bases). The CDR3 is made up of 14 amino acids. Germline-derived CDR1 and CDR2 are SGHRS and YFSETQ. V lost 1 base, J lost 5 bases, and 10 bases lay in between. CDR3 sequence reads: CASSLTGIDQPQHF. DNA for the CDR3: TGCGCCAGCAGCTTGACAGGGATAGATCAGCCCCAGCATTTT.

The DNA for the CDR3 is TGCGCCAGCAGCTCCGCAGGGGGCTCCTACAATGAGCAGTTCTTC. Translating gives CASSSAGGSYNEQFF. The chain has TRBV5-1 and TRBJ2-1, with 7 nucleotides matching TRBD1. Trimming removed 3 bases from V and 0 bases from J; junction bases left unmatched: 3. This CDR3 contains 15 residues. Looked up from germline, CDR1 is SGHRS and CDR2 is YFSETQ. Full variable domain (missing parts from reference TRBV5-1 and TRBJ2-1): KAGVTQTPRYLIKTRGQQVTLSCSPISGHRSVSWYQQTPGQGLQFLFEYFSETQRNKGNFPGRFSGRQFSNSRSEMNVSTLELGDSALYLCASSSAGGSYNEQFFGPGTRLTVL.

This clone was recorded once. The genes are TRBV12-5 and TRBJ1-1; 7 nucleotides match TRBD1. V gave up 7 bases and J gave up 3 bases; unmatched junction bases: 11. The CDR3 runs to 15 residues. Germline V gene lookup returns CDR1 LGHNT and CDR2 FRNRAP. The CDR3 region has the DNA TGTGCTAGTGCCTCACAGGGGTCTCGTGACACTGAAGCTTTCTTT. It yields the protein CASASQGSRDTEAFF.

This rearrangement joins TRBV7-9 to TRBJ2-1, with TRBD2 matching 9 bases. CDR3 length equals 19 residues. After removal of 1 base from V and 2 bases from J, the junction contained 12 bases not matched to a gene. Germline-derived CDR1 and CDR2 are SEHNR and FQNEAQ (reference sequence). The DNA for the CDR3 is TGTGCCAGCAGCTTAGGAGCCCCGGCGGCGGGGGGGCCCTACAATGAGCAGTTCTTC. It translates to CASSLGAPAAGGPYNEQFF.

The chain has TRBV6-5 and TRBJ2-7, with a weak D call TRBD2 (5 bases). Germline V lookup: CDR1 MNHEY, CDR2 SVGAGI. The V end lost 6 bases, the J end lost 2 bases, and 17 bases lay between the germline ends. The CDR3 totals 15 residues. CDR3 in amino acids: CASRKGVGLTYEQYF. In DNA form, the CDR3 reads TGTGCCAGCAGGAAGGGAGTTGGGCTTACCTACGAGCAGTACTTC.

The V call is TRBV4-1, the J call TRBJ1-2, with D tentatively TRBD1 (5 bases). The ends were cut back, 2 bases at V and 1 base at J, with 8 bases in the middle. This CDR3 comprises 14 residues. CDR1 MGHRA and CDR2 YSYEKL come from the germline V gene. This chain's CDR3 is CASSQQGINYGYTF. The DNA for the CDR3 is TGCGCCAGCAGCCAACAGGGAATTAACTATGGCTACACCTTC.

The chain joins TRBV10-3 to TRBJ1-2; weak D call: TRBD1 (5 bases). The CDR3 has 13 residues. Germline V lookup: CDR1 ENHRY, CDR2 SYGVKD. Trimming removed 8 bases at V and 1 base at J, with 11 bases between. The DNA of the CDR3 is TGTGCCATCCCGGACATTCTTAACTATGGCTACACCTTC. It is translated as CAIPDILNYGYTF.

The chain combines TRBV7-2 with TRBJ1-2; TRBD1 aligns across 8 bases. V lost 9 bases and J lost 4; bases outside the gene matches: 22. Germline V gene data show CDR1 as SGHTA and CDR2 as FQGNSA. This CDR3 region has 18 residues. The CDR3, as DNA: TGTGCCAGTTCCCTTGGGGCCAGGGGGCTACTGGTGGGCTATGGCTACACCTTC. Translating gives CASSLGARGLLVGYGYTF.

This chain connects TRBV19 to TRBJ2-1, with a possible D match to TRBD1 (5 bases). Germline V gene data show CDR1 as LNHDA and CDR2 as SQIVND (reference sequence). This CDR3 is built from 14 residues. V lost 1 base to trimming and J lost 9 bases, with 13 bases between them. The CDR3 region is CASSIGQGMFEQFF. Written as DNA, the CDR3 is TGTGCCAGTAGTATAGGCCAGGGTATGTTTGAGCAGTTCTTC.